These 26 T cell receptor beta chains share one sample of origin, sequenced in a study of blood T cell repertoires in COVID-19. Using immunoSEQ multiplex PCR, the repertoire was profiled, and TCRdb retains in-frame clones only, with some absent. The table lists fewer than 150,000 clones, around 84% of them singletons. Sequencing was done on a sample of peripheral blood. The receptors come from a human donor in a cohort sampled during active COVID-19.

This chain connects TRBV3-1 (or the pseudogene TRBV3-2) to TRBJ2-1; 16 bases are shared with TRBD2. Germline V gives CDR1 LGHDT, CDR2 YNNKEL (reference sequence). Trimming cost V 5 bases and J 8 bases; bases outside gene matches: 15. The CDR3 is 19 residues long. The CDR3 here is CASSLPGLAGGPGKDEQFF. The CDR3 bases are TGTGCCAGCAGCTTACCGGGACTAGCGGGAGGGCCAGGAAAGGATGAGCAGTTCTTC.

The CDR3 region is CASSESPDRNSPLHF. The CDR3 coding sequence is TGCGCCAGCAGTGAGTCCCCCGACAGAAATTCACCCCTCCACTTT. The V gene is TRBV10-2, the J gene TRBJ1-6; possible D gene TRBD1, 5 bases. The V end was cut by 0 bases, the J end by 7 bases, with 10 bases between. Germline CDR1 reads WSHSY; CDR2 reads SAAADI. The CDR3 extends over 15 amino acids.

This clone showed up just a few times. The rearrangement joins TRBV15 to TRBJ2-7; 7 bases line up with TRBD1. V shed 8 bases and J 0 bases; nucleotides not matched to a gene: 7. Looked up from germline, CDR1 is LNHNV and CDR2 is YYDKDF (reference sequence). CDR3 length: 14 residues. The CDR3 loop is CATGDRASSYEQYF. Written as DNA, the CDR3 is TGTGCCACCGGAGACAGGGCGAGCTCCTACGAGCAGTACTTC.

The chain carries TRBV3-1 (or the pseudogene TRBV3-2) and TRBJ2-5, with 10 bases fitting TRBD2. The CDR3 is 16 amino acids. Germline CDR1 reads LGHDT; CDR2 reads YNNKEL (reference sequence). J gave up 2 bases and V 1 base, and 4 bases lay outside the gene matches. DNA of the CDR3: TGTGCCAGCAGCCAAGCGGTAGCGGGAGGACAAGAGACCCAGTACTTC. Protein product: CASSQAVAGGQETQYF.

The chain links TRBV19 to TRBJ2-3; D gene ambiguous. Germline V lookup: CDR1 LNHDA, CDR2 SQIVND (reference sequence). The CDR3 totals 14 residues. The V gene lost 3 bases and the J gene lost 1 base, with 8 bases spanning the gap. The CDR3: CASSITSRTDTQYF. CDR3 bases: TGTGCCAGTAGTATCACTTCCCGCACAGATACGCAGTATTTT.

This clone was counted once. This chain links TRBV5-6 with TRBJ1-6, with D possibly being TRBD1 (5 bases). V was clipped by 5 bases and J by 9 bases, with 15 bases between them. Germline lookup yields CDR1 SGHDT and CDR2 YYEEEE. The CDR3 has 14 amino acids. CDR3 in DNA: TGTGCCAGCAGAACAGCCCAGGGAGGTTCACCCCTCCACTTT. Its protein is CASRTAQGGSPLHF.

The CDR3 coding sequence is TGTGCCAGCAGCCAAGATAGTAGGGCAGGGGGCACCGGGGAGCTGTTTTTT. Its protein product is CASSQDSRAGGTGELFF. This chain uses TRBV4-2 with TRBJ2-2, with 7 bases fitting TRBD1. V lost 0 bases to trimming and J lost 4 bases; unmatched junction nucleotides: 8. The CDR3 covers 17 residues. Germline values: CDR1 LGHNA, CDR2 YNFKEQ.

This clone was observed once. This chain connects TRBV2 to TRBJ2-5; 15 nucleotides agree with TRBD2. Trimming removed 6 bases from V and 5 bases from J; junction bases left unmatched: 4. Germline lookup yields CDR1 SNHLY and CDR2 FYNNEI. The CDR3 runs to 15 residues. The CDR3 reads CASSGLAGGRETQYF. The CDR3 nucleotides read TGTGCCAGCAGCGGACTAGCGGGAGGGCGTGAGACCCAGTACTTC.

This rearrangement joins TRBV5-1 to TRBJ1-1; D is uncertain. The CDR3 has 14 amino acids. The ends were cut back, 6 bases at V and 0 bases at J, with 12 bases in the middle. Germline CDR1 reads SGHRS; CDR2 reads YFSETQ. For the CDR3, the DNA is TGCGCCAGCACGGAGGGCGGGTTGAACACTGAAGCTTTCTTT. This sequence encodes CASTEGGLNTEAFF.

The V and J genes are TRBV2 and TRBJ1-4; 10 bases map to TRBD1. The trim removed 6 bases at V and 4 bases at J, leaving 8 bases unmatched. The V gene's germline CDR1 is SNHLY and CDR2 FYNNEI. The CDR3 length is 16 residues. The CDR3 region is CASRLPGQGLNEKLFF. CDR3 sequence (DNA): TGTGCCAGCAGACTCCCGGGACAGGGGCTTAATGAAAAACTGTTTTTT.

The chain employs TRBV19 and TRBJ1-1; 9 bases agree with TRBD1. Germline trimming cut 7 bases from V and 0 bases from J; bases unmatched to any gene: 12. The CDR3 contains 17 residues. Germline V lookup: CDR1 LNHDA, CDR2 SQIVND (reference sequence). For the CDR3, the DNA is TGTGCCAGTACCCCGGGACAGGGTAGGAGAATGAACACTGAAGCTTTCTTT. Its translation is CASTPGQGRRMNTEAFF.

The genes are TRBV28 and TRBJ2-7; D may be TRBD2 (6 bases). The CDR3 runs to 14 residues. V was clipped by 6 bases and J by 4 bases, with 16 bases between them. From germline, CDR1 is MDHEN and CDR2 SYDVKM. The CDR3 DNA is TGTGCCAGCAGCCTCCGGGGGACCGGGTACGAGCAGTACTTC. Translated, it gives CASSLRGTGYEQYF. Using reference TRBV28 and TRBJ2-7 for the parts outside the CDR3, the full variable domain is DVKVTQSSRYLVKRTGEKVFLECVQDMDHENMFWYRQDPGLGLRLIYFSYDVKMKEKGDIPEGYSVSREKKERFSLILESASTNQTSMYLCASSLRGTGYEQYFGPGTRLTVT.

V gene TRBV5-1 combines with J gene TRBJ2-7; 7 nucleotides align to TRBD2. Germline loops: CDR1 SGHRS, CDR2 YFSETQ. The CDR3 loop spans 14 amino acids. The V gene end was trimmed by 2 bases and the J gene end by 4 bases; junction bases not matched to a gene: 6. CDR3 coding DNA: TGCGCCAGCAGCTTTGCGGGGGTGGCGTACGAGCAGTACTTC. Translating gives CASSFAGVAYEQYF.

V is TRBV11-3 and J is TRBJ2-7; D remains ambiguous. In germline, CDR1 is SGHNT, CDR2 YENEEA. Trimming shortened V by 0 bases and J by 6 bases, and 9 bases separated the two germline ends. This CDR3 has 13 residues. The CDR3 bases are TGTGCCAGCAGCTTAGATCGAGTTTCCGAGCAGTACTTC. This codes for CASSLDRVSEQYF. The whole variable domain, filled in from reference TRBV11-3 and TRBJ2-7, reads EAGVVQSPRYKIIEKKQPVAFWCNPISGHNTLYWYLQNLGQGPELLIRYENEEAVDDSQLPKDRFSAERLKGVDSTLKIQPAELGDSAVYLCASSLDRVSEQYFGPGTRLTVT.

This clone was seen only once. The V gene is TRBV6-1, the J gene TRBJ2-2; TRBD2 aligns across 9 bases. V shed 2 bases, J shed 7 bases, and the junction held 8 bases outside the gene matches. This CDR3 is 16 amino acids long. Germline values: CDR1 MNHNS, CDR2 SASEGT. CDR3 in amino acids: CASSELGGRDGGELFF. The CDR3, as DNA: TGTGCCAGCAGTGAATTGGGCGGGAGGGATGGCGGGGAGCTGTTTTTT.

This clone was seen a handful of times. The chain uses TRBV2 and TRBJ1-2, with 10 bases lining up with TRBD1. CDR3 length: 15 amino acids. CDR1 and CDR2 (germline): SNHLY, FYNNEI. V dropped 6 bases and J dropped 4; count of bases not matched to a gene: 8. In nucleotides, the CDR3 is TGTGCCAGCAGATCCGCGACAGGGGGCGCCTATGGCTACACCTTC. Protein: CASRSATGGAYGYTF.

J is TRBJ1-3 and V is TRBV18; 7 bases fit TRBD1. The CDR3 has 20 amino acids. V trimming: 1 base; J trimming: 3 bases; junction bases outside the gene matches: 18. In germline, CDR1 is KGHSH, CDR2 LQKENI. The CDR3 loop reads CASSPRLSPSGGLSGNTIYF. CDR3 sequence (DNA): TGTGCCAGCTCACCACGCCTCAGTCCATCAGGGGGATTAAGTGGAAACACCATATATTTT. The whole variable domain, filled in from reference TRBV18 and TRBJ1-3, reads NAGVMQNPRHLVRRRGQEARLRCSPMKGHSHVYWYRQLPEEGLKFMVYLQKENIIDESGMPKERFSAEFPKEGPSILRIQQVVRGDSAAYFCASSPRLSPSGGLSGNTIYFGEGSWLTVV.

The sample holds one count of this clone. This chain links TRBV24-1 with TRBJ2-1; a weak D match, TRBD1 (6 bases). V was clipped by 3 bases and J by 2 bases, with 16 bases between them. The CDR3 loop spans 17 amino acids. The V gene's germline CDR1 is KGHDR and CDR2 SFDVKD. The CDR3 sequence: CATSDKSQGYPYNEQFF. The CDR3 region has the DNA TGTGCCACCAGTGATAAATCACAGGGCTACCCCTACAATGAGCAGTTCTTC.

The chain combines TRBV27 with TRBJ1-2; no firm D call. The CDR3 is 16 residues long. With 4 bases removed from V and 2 bases from J, the gap between germline ends came to 17 bases. Germline CDR1 MNHEY, CDR2 SMNVEV (reference sequence). Here the CDR3 DNA reads TGTGCCAGCAGTTCCTCCCCCCCCGCGGGCAACTATGGCTACACCTTC. Translating gives CASSSSPPAGNYGYTF.

The rearrangement joins TRBV19 to TRBJ2-3, with D hard to call. Deletions cut 4 bases from V and 4 bases from J, with 6 bases between. There are 12 residues in the CDR3. Looked up from germline, CDR1 is LNHDA and CDR2 is SQIVND (reference sequence). DNA of the CDR3: TGTGCCAGTAGTAACAGAGCAGATACGCAGTATTTT. As protein: CASSNRADTQYF.

The V call is TRBV19, the J call TRBJ2-3; the match to TRBD1 covers 12 bases. This CDR3 region has 16 residues. V dropped 3 bases and J dropped 6; count of bases not matched to a gene: 7. Germline CDR1 and CDR2: LNHDA and SQIVND (reference sequence). The CDR3 loop is CASSIPGTGGRDTQYF. CDR3 bases: TGTGCCAGTAGTATCCCCGGGACAGGGGGCCGGGATACGCAGTATTTT.

In nucleotides, the CDR3 is TGTGCCTGGAGTGTAATGGGGGGAAATGAAAAACTGTTTTTT. Translating it yields CAWSVMGGNEKLFF. The V gene is TRBV30, the J gene TRBJ1-4; D may be TRBD1 (5 bases). The V and J ends lost 0 bases and 5 bases respectively, with 10 bases between them. Per germline, CDR1 GTSNPN and CDR2 SVGIG (reference sequence). This CDR3 contains 14 residues.

The chain has TRBV20-1 and TRBJ2-7, with 8 bases fitting TRBD1. The CDR3 runs to 14 residues. CDR1 and CDR2 (germline): DFQATT, SNEGSKA (reference sequence). The V segment lost 3 bases and the J segment 0 bases; nucleotides outside the gene matches: 4. The CDR3: CSASLRGLSYEQYF. The CDR3 bases are TGCAGTGCTAGTCTCAGGGGGCTCTCCTACGAGCAGTACTTC.

The chain recombines TRBV27 with TRBJ2-6; a weak D match, TRBD2 (7 bases). Germline V gene data show CDR1 as MNHEY and CDR2 as SMNVEV (reference sequence). This CDR3 is 16 amino acids long. Trimming removed 7 bases at V and 4 bases at J, with 17 bases between. The CDR3, as DNA: TGTGCCAGCACCCCCATGGGGGGGCCCGGGGCCAACGTCCTGACTTTC. Residues: CASTPMGGPGANVLTF.

The chain links TRBV19 to TRBJ2-5; D is undetermined. The CDR3 has 13 amino acids. Germline V gene lookup returns CDR1 LNHDA and CDR2 SQIVND (reference sequence). V lost 1 base and J lost 5, with 8 bases in between. CDR3 nucleotides: TGTGCCAGTAGTATAGCAGGTTCGGAGACCCAGTACTTC. Its protein product is CASSIAGSETQYF.

The chain combines TRBV7-9 with TRBJ2-6, with D maybe TRBD1 (5 bases). CDR1 and CDR2 from the germline V gene are SEHNR and FQNEAQ (reference sequence). Deletions cut 7 bases from V and 6 bases from J, with 28 bases between. This CDR3 spans 19 amino acids. The CDR3 DNA is TGTGCCAGCACCCCGATCCTGGGGCAGCCGAGGAATCTGGCCAACGTCCTGACTTTC. Translating it yields CASTPILGQPRNLANVLTF.